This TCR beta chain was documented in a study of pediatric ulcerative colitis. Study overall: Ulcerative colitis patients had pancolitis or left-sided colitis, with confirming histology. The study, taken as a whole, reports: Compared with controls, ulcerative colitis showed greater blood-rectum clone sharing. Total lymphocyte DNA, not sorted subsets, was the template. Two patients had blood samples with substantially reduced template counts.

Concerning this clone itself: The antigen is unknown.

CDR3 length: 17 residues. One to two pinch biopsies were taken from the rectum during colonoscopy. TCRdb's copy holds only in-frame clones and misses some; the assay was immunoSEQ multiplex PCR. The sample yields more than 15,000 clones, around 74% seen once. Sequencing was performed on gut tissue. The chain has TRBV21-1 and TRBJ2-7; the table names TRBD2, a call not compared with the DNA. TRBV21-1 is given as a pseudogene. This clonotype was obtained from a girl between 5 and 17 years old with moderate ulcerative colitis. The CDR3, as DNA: TGTGCCAGCAGCAAAACGGGGGGGCTGACAAAGCCGTACGAGCAGTACTTC. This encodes CASSKTGGLTKPYEQYF.